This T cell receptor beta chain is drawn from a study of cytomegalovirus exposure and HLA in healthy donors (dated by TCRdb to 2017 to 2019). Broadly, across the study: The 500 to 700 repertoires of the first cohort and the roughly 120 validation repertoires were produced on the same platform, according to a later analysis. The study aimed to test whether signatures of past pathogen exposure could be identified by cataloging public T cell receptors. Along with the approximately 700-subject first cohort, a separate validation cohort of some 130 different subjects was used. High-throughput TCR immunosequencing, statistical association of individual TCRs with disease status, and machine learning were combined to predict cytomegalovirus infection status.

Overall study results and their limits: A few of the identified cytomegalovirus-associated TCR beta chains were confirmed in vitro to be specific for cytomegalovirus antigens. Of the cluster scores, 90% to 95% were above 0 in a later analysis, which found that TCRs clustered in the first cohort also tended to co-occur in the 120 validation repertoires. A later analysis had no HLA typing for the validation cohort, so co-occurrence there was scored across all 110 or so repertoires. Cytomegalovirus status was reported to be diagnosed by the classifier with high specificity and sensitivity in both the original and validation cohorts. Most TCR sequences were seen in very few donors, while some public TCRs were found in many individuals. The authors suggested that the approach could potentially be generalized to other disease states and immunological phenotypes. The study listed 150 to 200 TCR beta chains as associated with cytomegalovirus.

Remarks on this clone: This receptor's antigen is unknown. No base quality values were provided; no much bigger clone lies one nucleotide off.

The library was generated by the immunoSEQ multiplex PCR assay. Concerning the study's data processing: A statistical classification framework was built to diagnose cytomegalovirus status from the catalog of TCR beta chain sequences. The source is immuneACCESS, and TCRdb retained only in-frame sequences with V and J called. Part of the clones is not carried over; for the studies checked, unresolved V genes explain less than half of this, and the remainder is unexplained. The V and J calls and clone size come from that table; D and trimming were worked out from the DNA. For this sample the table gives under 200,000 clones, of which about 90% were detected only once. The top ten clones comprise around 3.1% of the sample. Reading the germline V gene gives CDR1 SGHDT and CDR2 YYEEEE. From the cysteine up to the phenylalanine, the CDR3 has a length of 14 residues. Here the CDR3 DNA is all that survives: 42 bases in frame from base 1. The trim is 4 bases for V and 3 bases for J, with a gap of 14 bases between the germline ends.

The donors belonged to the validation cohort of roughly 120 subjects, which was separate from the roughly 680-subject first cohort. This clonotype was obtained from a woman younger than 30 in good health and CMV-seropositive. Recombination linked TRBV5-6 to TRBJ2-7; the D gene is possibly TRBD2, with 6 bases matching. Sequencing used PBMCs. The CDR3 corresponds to CASSLLALGYEQYF. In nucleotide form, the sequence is TGTGCCAGCAGCCTTCTAGCGTTGGGCTACGAGCAGTACTTC.